These 15 T cell receptor beta chains share one sample of origin, sequenced in a study of blood T cell repertoires in COVID-19. Only in-frame clones appear in the TCRdb table, and some are missing; sequencing was by immunoSEQ multiplex PCR. The sample includes roughly 150,000 clones, more than 60% of them seen just once. Input material: peripheral blood. The receptors stem from an older man with acute or convalescent COVID-19.

The chain carries TRBV9 and TRBJ1-2; unclear D gene. Germline V lookup: CDR1 SGDLS, CDR2 YYNGEE. This CDR3 spans 15 amino acids. V was cut by 4 bases and J by 4 bases, with 17 bases left in between. The CDR3, as DNA: TGTGCCAGCAGCCCAGCCAGCGCGGGTGGCTATGGCTACACCTTC. Translated, it gives CASSPASAGGYGYTF.

This clone was detected only once. The chain links TRBV27 to TRBJ1-5; TRBD1 is a possible D gene (5 bases). Between the trimmed V and J ends, which lost 0 bases and 7 bases, there was a span of 10 bases. The germline V gene has CDR1 MNHEY and CDR2 SMNVEV (reference sequence). The length of the CDR3 is 14 residues. This CDR3 is CASSLSSGWQPQHF. Here the CDR3 DNA reads TGTGCCAGCAGTTTATCGTCAGGGTGGCAGCCCCAGCATTTT.

In this sample, this clone turned up a few times. The rearrangement links TRBV3-1 (or the pseudogene TRBV3-2) to TRBJ2-7, with TRBD1 matching 7 bases. Trimming cost V 0 bases and J 5 bases; bases outside gene matches: 7. This CDR3 is 15 amino acids long. Germline assignment: CDR1 LGHDT and CDR2 YNNKEL (reference sequence). CDR3 DNA: TGTGCCAGCAGCCAAGAAAAGACAGGGCGGAACGAGCAGTACTTC. Protein sequence: CASSQEKTGRNEQYF.

V and J are TRBV18 and TRBJ1-1, with TRBD1 matching 8 bases. The germline CDR1 and CDR2 sequences are KGHSH and LQKENI. The CDR3 runs to 16 residues. Trimming at V came to 4 bases and at J to 6 bases, leaving 13 bases not matched to a gene. CDR3 DNA: TGTGCCAGCTCACGGGAAACAGGGGGAAGTGGCGCTGAAGCTTTCTTT. Translated: CASSRETGGSGAEAFF.

The V call is TRBV12-3 or TRBV12-4, the J call TRBJ1-1, with D perhaps matching TRBD1 (5 bases). V lost 2 bases and J lost 1, with 5 bases in between. The CDR3 spans 13 residues. CDR3 protein: CASSLQGNTEAFF. CDR3 coding DNA: TGTGCCAGCAGTTTACAGGGGAACACTGAAGCTTTCTTT.

The rearrangement joins TRBV5-1 to TRBJ1-1; no definite D call. Germline V gives CDR1 SGHRS, CDR2 YFSETQ. The CDR3 is made up of 15 amino acids. V was pared by 4 bases and J by 4 bases, with 17 bases between. This chain's CDR3 is CASSPEAAVPTEAFF. CDR3 DNA: TGCGCCAGCAGCCCCGAGGCCGCCGTCCCCACTGAAGCTTTCTTT.

This rearrangement joins TRBV6-5 to TRBJ2-7; 8 bases line up with TRBD2. J gave up 0 bases and V 6 bases, and 7 bases lay outside the gene matches. The germline V gene encodes CDR1 MNHEY and CDR2 SVGAGI. The CDR3 contains 15 residues. This CDR3 reads CASRVPSGSSYEQYF. CDR3 nucleotide sequence: TGTGCCAGCAGGGTGCCAAGCGGGAGCTCCTACGAGCAGTACTTC.

This chain links TRBV6-5 with TRBJ2-1; D unclear. The germline V gene encodes CDR1 MNHEY and CDR2 SVGAGI. This CDR3 region has 12 residues. The ends were cut back, 7 bases at V and 7 bases at J, with 11 bases in the middle. In DNA, the CDR3 is TGTGCCAGCACCTCCTGGCCAAATGAGCAGTTCTTC. Translating gives CASTSWPNEQFF.

The chain couples TRBV5-4 to TRBJ2-6; D is uncertain. The CDR3 has 16 amino acids. Per germline, CDR1 SGHNT and CDR2 YYREEE (reference sequence). Trimming cost V 3 bases and J 2 bases, with 12 bases left between them. CDR3 sequence reads: CASSSSGLTGANVLTF. The CDR3 bases are TGTGCCAGCAGCTCTTCAGGTCTTACTGGGGCCAACGTCCTGACTTTC.

This clone was counted a few times. The rearrangement uses TRBV7-2 and TRBJ2-5; weak D call: TRBD2 (6 bases). CDR3 length: 14 amino acids. Per germline, CDR1 SGHTA and CDR2 FQGNSA. The V end lost 5 bases, the J end lost 4 bases, and 14 bases lay between the germline ends. The CDR3 bases are TGTGCCAGCAGCCAAAACCAGGGAGGAGAGACCCAGTACTTC. The encoded protein is CASSQNQGGETQYF.

In this sample, this clone turned up once. The J gene is TRBJ1-4, the V gene TRBV27; TRBD1 is a possible D gene (5 bases). V lost 7 bases and J lost 8, with 14 bases in between. Germline values: CDR1 MNHEY, CDR2 SMNVEV (reference sequence). The CDR3 is made up of 13 amino acids. In DNA, the CDR3 is TGTGCCAGCAAGGGGAACGGTCGAGAAAAACTGTTTTTT. Translation: CASKGNGREKLFF. The complete variable domain, with remaining parts taken from reference TRBV27 and TRBJ1-4, reads EAQVTQNPRYLITVTGKKLTVTCSQNMNHEYMSWYRQDPGLGLRQIYYSMNVEVTDKGDVPEGYKVSRKEKRNFPLILESPSPNQTSLYFCASKGNGREKLFFGSGTQLSVL.

The chain uses TRBV12-5 and TRBJ1-4; 10 bases match TRBD1. Trimming took 4 bases from V and 7 from J; bases not matched to a gene: 3. Germline V gene lookup returns CDR1 LGHNT and CDR2 FRNRAP. The CDR3 has 14 residues. CDR3 residues: CASGSGQGSEKLFF. CDR3 in DNA: TGTGCTAGTGGTTCGGGACAGGGGAGTGAAAAACTGTTTTTT. The full variable domain, completed using reference TRBV12-5 and TRBJ1-4, is DARVTQTPRHKVTEMGQEVTMRCQPILGHNTVFWYRQTMMQGLELLAYFRNRAPLDDSGMPKDRFSAEMPDATLATLKIQPSEPRDSAVYFCASGSGQGSEKLFFGSGTQLSVL.

This chain connects TRBV25-1 to TRBJ1-2, with D maybe TRBD1 (5 bases). Germline V lookup: CDR1 MGHDK, CDR2 SYGVNS. There are 14 residues in the CDR3. Trimming pared 3 bases from V and 4 bases from J, leaving 12 bases between. CDR3 protein: CASSDSGGFYGYTF. The CDR3 bases are TGTGCCAGCAGTGATAGCGGGGGGTTCTATGGCTACACCTTC.

This clone occurred a few times. The V gene is TRBV5-4, the J gene TRBJ2-1, with TRBD2 matching over 8 bases. This CDR3 has 16 amino acids. Germline V gene lookup returns CDR1 SGHNT and CDR2 YYREEE (reference sequence). The trim removed 4 bases at V and 4 bases at J, leaving 10 bases unmatched. DNA for the CDR3: TGTGCCAGCAGCCCGGGGGGGATCAGCGGATACAATGAGCAGTTCTTC. This encodes CASSPGGISGYNEQFF.

The V call is TRBV11-3, the J call TRBJ2-3; TRBD1 aligns across 7 bases. The CDR3 is 15 amino acids. CDR1 SGHNT and CDR2 YENEEA come from the germline V gene. After removal of 5 bases from V and 0 bases from J, the junction contained 5 bases not matched to a gene. The CDR3 spells CASSPRQGSTDTQYF. The CDR3 DNA follows: TGTGCCAGCAGCCCTCGACAGGGAAGCACAGATACGCAGTATTTT. The whole variable domain, filled in from reference TRBV11-3 and TRBJ2-3, reads EAGVVQSPRYKIIEKKQPVAFWCNPISGHNTLYWYLQNLGQGPELLIRYENEEAVDDSQLPKDRFSAERLKGVDSTLKIQPAELGDSAVYLCASSPRQGSTDTQYFGPGTRLTVL.